The TCR beta chain described here comes from a study of PD-1 blockade in classical Hodgkin lymphoma. Overall study results and limits: At C4D1, TCR diversity had climbed significantly for CD4+ cells, though not for CD8+ cells. Baseline diversity in complete responders resembled that of newly diagnosed patients. Relapsed/refractory patients reportedly had lower baseline diversity than newly diagnosed patients.

Each patient experienced a relapse that followed autologous stem cell transplantation, and brentuximab vedotin exposure varied. Only in-frame clones appear in the TCRdb table, and some are missing; sequencing was by immunoSEQ multiplex PCR. Among over 25,000 clones listed, around 86% were seen once. Comments on this clone: Its antigen is still unknown.

This TCR was sampled from a human donor with classical Hodgkin lymphoma. The sequencing used peripheral blood mononuclear cells (PBMCs), collected at baseline.

The CDR3 DNA reads TGCGCCAGCAGCTTGGCCGAGACTAGGGCGACAGATACGCAGTATTTT. Protein sequence: CASSLAETRATDTQYF. The chain carries TRBV5-1 and TRBJ2-3, with D maybe TRBD2 (6 bases). The CDR3 sequence is 16 residues long. The ends were cut back, 0 bases at V and 3 bases at J, with 14 bases in the middle. CDR1 SGHRS and CDR2 YFSETQ come from the germline V gene.